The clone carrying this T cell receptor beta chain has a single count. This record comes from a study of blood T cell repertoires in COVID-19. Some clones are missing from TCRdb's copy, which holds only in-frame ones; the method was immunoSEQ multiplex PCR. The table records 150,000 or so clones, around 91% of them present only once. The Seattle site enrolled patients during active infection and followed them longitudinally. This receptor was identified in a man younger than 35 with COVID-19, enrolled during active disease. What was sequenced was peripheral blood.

CDR3 nucleotides: TGTGCCAGCAGCCCGAGACTCGGATTGAACACTGAAGCTTTCTTT. Amino acid sequence: CASSPRLGLNTEAFF. The rearrangement joins TRBV9 to TRBJ1-1; no clear D. Germline V gene data show CDR1 as SGDLS and CDR2 as YYNGEE. V was clipped by 4 bases and J by 0 bases, with 13 bases between them. The CDR3 is 15 amino acids.